The sequence of this T cell receptor (beta chain) was determined in a study of T cell repertoires in cytomegalovirus infection. Study information: CMV infection and matching HLA type were both indicated by public TCR beta signatures. Study-level findings and limits: In two of eight donors, the top clonotype was HLA-C-restricted CMV-specific. Frequencies of public TCR beta families were cumulated, and this identified carriers of CMV plus the relevant HLA.

The V gene lost 4 bases and the J gene lost 6 bases, with 17 bases spanning the gap. The germline V gene has CDR1 SGHRS and CDR2 YFSETQ. The CDR3 spans 15 residues. This clonotype turned up a few times. Its cognate antigen is unknown. In TCRdb, the reads were re-called with MiXCR into one record per CDR3 protein. Here the sample spans roughly 500,000 distinct CDR3 sequences, 11% being singletons. This sequence was found in a human donor in good health (CMV status not recorded). Some clones in this sample may be carry-over from other donors' samples. The chain joins TRBV5-1 to TRBJ2-1; no reliable D call. What was sequenced was PBMCs. CDR3: CASSPTYSRTNEQFF. CDR3 nucleotide sequence: TGCGCCAGCAGCCCCACTTACTCCCGGACCAATGAGCAGTTCTTC. The whole variable domain, filled in from reference TRBV5-1 and TRBJ2-1, reads KAGVTQTPRYLIKTRGQQVTLSCSPISGHRSVSWYQQTPGQGLQFLFEYFSETQRNKGNFPGRFSGRQFSNSRSEMNVSTLELGDSALYLCASSPTYSRTNEQFFGPGTRLTVL.